Below are 2 T cell receptor beta chains sequenced from a single sample in a study of T cells in Graves' hyperthyroidism and ophthalmopathy (dated by TCRdb to about 2019). Library preparation was by multiplex PCR. Sequencer: Illumina HiSeq 2000. Amplification of TCR beta CDR3 regions was carried out from RNA transcripts. The first round of RT-PCR for the TCR CDR3 was performed with the HTBI primer set and the Qiagen OneStep RT-PCR kit. TCRdb reanalyzed the raw reads on its own, using fastp at Q25 for trimming and MiXCR for clone calling, and kept in-frame beta chains. Every entry covers one CDR3 protein and lists the most common genes and DNA from its rows. Present in this sample are approximately 560,000 distinct CDR3 sequences, roughly 46% of which were seen just once. The top ten constitute 8% to 8.5% of the sample. Sequenced sample: peripheral blood or thyroid tissue (not recorded which). Receptors originate from a woman aged 18-35 years with Graves' hyperthyroidism. Donor details come from another sample of the same person, matched by shared clones.

Notes on this clonotype: A much larger clone differs by one base, so this may be a read error. The J gene is TRBJ2-7, the V gene TRBV15, with a possible D match to TRBD2 (6 bases). The CDR3 consists of 14 residues. Germline V CDR1 and CDR2: LNHNV, YYDKDF (reference sequence). In DNA form, the CDR3 reads TGTGTCACCAGCAGTGGAGGGGCCTCCTACGAGCAGTACTTC. Its translation: CVTSSGGASYEQYF.

The chain has TRBV9 and TRBJ1-1; possible D gene TRBD1, 6 bases. The germline gives CDR1 SGDLS, CDR2 YYNGEE. CDR3 length: 14 residues. V lost 4 bases and J lost 5, with 15 bases in between. CDR3 in DNA: TGTGCCAGCAGCTGGGGGCAGGGGCGGACTGAAGCTTTCTTT. Amino acid sequence: CASSWGQGRTEAFF.